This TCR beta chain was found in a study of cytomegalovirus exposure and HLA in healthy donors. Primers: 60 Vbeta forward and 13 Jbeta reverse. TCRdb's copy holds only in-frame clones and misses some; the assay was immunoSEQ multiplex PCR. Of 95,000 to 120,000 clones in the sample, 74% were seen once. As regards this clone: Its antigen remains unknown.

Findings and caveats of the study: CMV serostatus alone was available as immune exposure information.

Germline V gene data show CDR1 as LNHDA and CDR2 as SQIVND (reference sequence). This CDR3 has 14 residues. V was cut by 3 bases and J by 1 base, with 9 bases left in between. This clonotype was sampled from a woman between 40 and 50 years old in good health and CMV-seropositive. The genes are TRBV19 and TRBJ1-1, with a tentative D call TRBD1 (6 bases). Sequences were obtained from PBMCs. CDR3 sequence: CASSIRGQNTEAFF. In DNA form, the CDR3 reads TGTGCCAGTAGTATTCGGGGACAGAACACTGAAGCTTTCTTT.